Presented here are 14 T cell receptor beta chains from one specimen sequenced in a study of vaccination effects on CD4 cells after COVID-19. Under the ViraFEST assay, PBMC were stimulated with viral peptide pools so that antigen-specific CD4+ T cells expanded. Sequencing was performed afterwards. Following culture for about 11 days, CD4+ T cells were isolated. Vaccine recipients lacked prior SARS-CoV-2 infection and had negative nucleocapsid antibodies. Assay used: immunoSEQ multiplex PCR; TCRdb lists only in-frame clones, some missing. This sample yields around 25,000 clones, of which 76% are seen a single time; 10% belongs to the top ten. What these receptors recognize is not known. Sequenced material: CD4+ T cells from PBMCs cultured with HCoV-NL63 spike peptides, taken before COVID-19 vaccination. Receptors were obtained from a human donor who received a COVID-19 vaccine.

This clone counts as medium-sized. In nucleotides, the CDR3 is TGTGCCAGCGGGCTGGGTGGGGGTCCTGATACGCAGTATTTT. This encodes CASGLGGGPDTQYF. The genes are TRBV2 and TRBJ2-3; D is tentatively TRBD1 or TRBD2 (5 bases each). The V gene lost 8 bases and the J gene lost 6 bases, with 18 bases spanning the gap. The CDR3 is 14 amino acids. From germline, CDR1 is SNHLY and CDR2 FYNNEI.

This clone was detected a few times. The chain carries TRBV6-2 or TRBV6-3 and TRBJ2-2; 7 nucleotides align to TRBD2. V shed 6 bases and J 1 base; nucleotides not matched to a gene: 5. The germline V gene encodes CDR1 MNHEY and CDR2 SVGEGT. The length of the CDR3 is 15 residues. CDR3 loop: CASSSGTKNTGELFF. Here the CDR3 DNA reads TGTGCCAGCAGCTCCGGGACTAAGAACACCGGGGAGCTGTTTTTT.

V and J are TRBV28 and TRBJ2-5; D may be TRBD1 or TRBD2 (5 bases each). The CDR3 totals 13 residues. CDR1 and CDR2 (germline): MDHEN, SYDVKM. V lost 10 bases, J lost 3 bases, and 15 bases lay in between. Written as DNA, the CDR3 is TGTGCCACCGGGGCCGGCCAGAAAGAGACCCAGTACTTC. Residues: CATGAGQKETQYF.

The table lists this clone with a count of one. This chain connects TRBV6-5 to TRBJ2-4; D remains unclear. The CDR3 consists of 15 residues. Germline CDR1 and CDR2: MNHEY and SVGAGI. Between the trimmed V and J ends, which lost 6 bases and 1 base, there was a span of 13 bases. CDR3 in amino acids: CASSWGIGAKNIQYF. The CDR3 region has the DNA TGTGCCAGCAGCTGGGGAATAGGGGCCAAAAACATTCAGTACTTC.

This clone appeared a few times. The rearrangement uses TRBV21-1 and TRBJ2-1; the table's D gene call, TRBD2, was not cross checked with the DNA. TRBV21-1 is given as a pseudogene. The CDR3 contains 15 residues. Written as DNA, the CDR3 is TGTGCCAGCAGCAAACTAGCGGGAGAATACAATGAGCAGTTCTTC. Translation gives CASSKLAGEYNEQFF.

The V gene is TRBV10-3, the J gene TRBJ1-3; no definite D call. Trimming shortened V by 7 bases and J by 3 bases, and 13 bases separated the two germline ends. Germline assignment: CDR1 ENHRY and CDR2 SYGVKD. The CDR3 totals 14 residues. The CDR3 reads CAINEGGFGNTIYF. CDR3 nucleotide sequence: TGTGCCATCAATGAAGGAGGGTTTGGAAACACCATATATTTT.

This chain uses TRBV6-2 or TRBV6-3 with TRBJ1-1, with 7 nucleotides matching TRBD1. This CDR3 spans 18 amino acids. The junction had 14 bases not matched to a gene; V was cut back by 4 bases and J by 0 bases. Germline CDR1 MNHEY, CDR2 SVGEGT. The CDR3 protein is CASSLPSTGLRLNTEAFF. The CDR3 DNA reads as TGTGCCAGCAGTTTACCATCGACAGGGCTCCGCTTGAACACTGAAGCTTTCTTT.

The chain carries TRBV10-3 and TRBJ1-5, with D hard to call. Germline CDR1 reads ENHRY; CDR2 reads SYGVKD. This CDR3 is 14 amino acids long. With 0 bases removed from V and 1 base from J, the gap between germline ends came to 4 bases. The CDR3 DNA reads TGTGCCATCAGTGAGTCACAGAGCAATCAGCCCCAGCATTTT. This translates into CAISESQSNQPQHF.

The V call is TRBV24-1, the J call TRBJ2-3, with 8 bases lining up with TRBD2. In germline, CDR1 is KGHDR, CDR2 SFDVKD. Unmatched junction bases numbered 11, after V lost 8 bases and J lost 2 bases. The CDR3 has 16 amino acids. CDR3 sequence: CATNPGLGPHTDTQYF. CDR3 sequence (DNA): TGTGCCACCAATCCGGGACTAGGTCCCCACACAGATACGCAGTATTTT.

The CDR3: CAGQGSANTGELFF. CDR3 nucleotides: TGTGCCGGACAGGGATCCGCGAACACCGGGGAGCTGTTTTTT. The chain links TRBV19 to TRBJ2-2; TRBD1 aligns across 8 bases. The junction had 5 bases not matched to a gene; V was cut back by 11 bases and J by 0 bases. This CDR3 spans 14 amino acids. The germline V gene encodes CDR1 LNHDA and CDR2 SQIVND (reference sequence).

The rearrangement links TRBV9 to TRBJ1-2; D unclear. Per germline, CDR1 SGDLS and CDR2 YYNGEE. The V and J ends lost 0 bases and 7 bases respectively, with 10 bases between them. The CDR3 spans 13 residues. CDR3 in DNA: TGTGCCAGCAGCGTAGCCGGGCTGGCTGGCTACACCTTC. Protein sequence: CASSVAGLAGYTF.

The chain recombines TRBV5-1 with TRBJ1-5, with D perhaps matching TRBD1 (6 bases). CDR1 SGHRS and CDR2 YFSETQ come from the germline V gene. This CDR3 comprises 16 residues. Trimming took 4 bases from V and 6 from J, leaving 20 bases between them. The CDR3 DNA follows: TGCGCCAGCAGCCCCAATGGAGGGGGGGACGGTCAGCCCCAGCATTTT. Its protein product is CASSPNGGGDGQPQHF.

The chain employs TRBV6-6 and TRBJ1-5, with D possibly matching TRBD1 (5 bases). The CDR3 is 16 amino acids. The V end lost 4 bases, the J end lost 0 bases, and 13 bases lay between the germline ends. Germline CDR1 is MNHNY and CDR2 is SVGAGI (reference sequence). The CDR3 sequence is CASSSSGPLSNQPQHF. DNA for the CDR3: TGTGCCAGCAGTTCCTCGGGACCCCTTAGCAATCAGCCCCAGCATTTT.

The sample holds one count of this clone. V is TRBV21-1 and J is TRBJ2-7; the table's D call, TRBD2, was not checked against the DNA. TRBV21-1 counts as a pseudogene. The CDR3 has 16 amino acids. The CDR3 sequence is CASSKVRLATSYEQYF. In DNA, the CDR3 is TGTGCCAGCAGCAAAGTTCGTCTAGCGACCTCCTACGAGCAGTACTTC.